This T cell receptor (beta chain) comes out of a study of blood T cell repertoires in COVID-19. Study at large: The samples span acute and convalescent COVID-19 from the United States, Italy and Spain. T cells, B-cell-depleted T cells, or PBMCs provided the cDNA or gDNA that served as material.

V shed 8 bases and J shed 1 base, with 7 bases lying between them. This CDR3 has 12 amino acids. From germline, CDR1 is MNHNY and CDR2 SVGAGI (reference sequence). In the authors' methods: Cell counts per sample came from amplifying reference gene primers. Assay used: immunoSEQ multiplex PCR; TCRdb lists only in-frame clones, some missing. That table furnishes V, J and clone size, whereas the DNA furnished D and trimming. The sample lists about 97,000 clones, roughly 92% occurring once. V usage is TRBV6-6 and J usage is TRBJ2-3; D is ambiguous. The sample taken for sequencing was peripheral blood. The receptor's source is a man aged 45 to 65 with active COVID-19. The CDR3 sequence: CASVSGTDTQYF. DNA for the CDR3: TGTGCCAGCGTGTCGGGCACAGATACGCAGTATTTT.